Following are 25 T cell receptor beta chains from one sample sequenced in a study of vaccination effects on CD4 cells after COVID-19. Ahead of sequencing, the ViraFEST assay grew antigen-specific CD4+ T cells using viral peptide pools. The culture ran for about 11 days, and then CD4+ T cells were isolated. Vaccine administered to participants consisted of two doses of either BNT162b2 or mRNA-1273. No antigen has been assigned to these receptors. Using immunoSEQ multiplex PCR, the repertoire was profiled, and TCRdb retains in-frame clones only, with some absent. The sample contains under 80,000 clones, around three quarters of which appear only once. The material was CD4+ T cells from PBMCs cultured with HCoV-OC43 spike peptides, obtained after COVID-19 vaccination. Regarding subset: HCoV-OC43 spike overlapping peptide pool stimulation. These receptors were taken from a human donor who received a COVID-19 vaccine.

V gene TRBV7-2 combines with J gene TRBJ2-3; D is possibly TRBD1 (6 bases). Germline CDR1 SGHTA, CDR2 FQGNSA. CDR3 length: 14 residues. Trimming took off 1 base at V and 15 bases at J, with 20 bases between the two ends. The CDR3 region has the DNA TGTGCCAGCAGCTTAGTCCTAACGGGACACCACAAATATTTT. Protein: CASSLVLTGHHKYF.

The chain joins TRBV18 to TRBJ1-1, with D unresolved. Germline CDR1 and CDR2: KGHSH and LQKENI. V lost 3 bases and J 1 base, leaving 12 bases between the germline ends. The CDR3 has 15 amino acids. The CDR3 loop reads CASSPVAGENTEAFF. CDR3 nucleotide sequence: TGTGCCAGCTCACCCGTGGCAGGCGAGAACACTGAAGCTTTCTTT.

This sequence joins TRBV20-1 and TRBJ1-2; tentatively, D is TRBD1 (6 bases). Germline V lookup: CDR1 DFQATT, CDR2 SNEGSKA (reference sequence). Trimming left V 5 bases short and J 8 bases short, with 12 bases between. This CDR3 is 11 amino acids long. CDR3 sequence reads: CSASTGFGYTF. CDR3 nucleotides: TGCAGTGCTTCTACAGGGTTCGGCTACACCTTC.

The CDR3: CASSQGTITDTQYF. The DNA for the CDR3 is TGTGCCAGCAGCCAAGGGACTATCACAGATACGCAGTATTTT. The chain employs TRBV3-1 (or the pseudogene TRBV3-2) and TRBJ2-3, with D perhaps matching TRBD2 (6 bases). The CDR3 sequence is 14 residues long. The V end lost 1 base, the J end lost 2 bases, and 7 bases lay between the germline ends. Germline V CDR1 and CDR2: LGHDT, YNNKEL (reference sequence).

The chain recombines TRBV5-8 with TRBJ2-7, with D possibly matching TRBD2 (6 bases). The CDR3 spans 12 residues. Trimming left V 4 bases short and J 11 bases short, with 16 bases between. Looked up from germline, CDR1 is SGHTS and CDR2 is YDEGEE. CDR3: CASSGGLFFKYV. CDR3 DNA sequence: TGTGCCAGCAGCGGGGGACTGTTTTTCAAGTACGTC.

In this sample, this clone turned up a few times. The V call is TRBV15, the J call TRBJ1-1; 7 bases map to TRBD1. The V gene end was trimmed by 8 bases and the J gene end by 0 bases; junction bases not matched to a gene: 6. The CDR3 length is 14 residues. CDR1 LNHNV and CDR2 YYDKDF come from the germline V gene (reference sequence). DNA for the CDR3: TGTGCCACCCGGGACAGAGATATGAACACTGAAGCTTTCTTT. Translating gives CATRDRDMNTEAFF.

V and J are TRBV19 and TRBJ2-2; the D is unclear. This CDR3 is 14 amino acids long. V was trimmed by 7 bases and J by 4 bases, leaving 13 bases between them. Germline values: CDR1 LNHDA, CDR2 SQIVND (reference sequence). CDR3 DNA: TGTGCCAGTAATCCCGGGCCGCTCACCGGGGAGCTGTTTTTT. Translating gives CASNPGPLTGELFF.

The count of this clone is one. The rearrangement links TRBV25-1 to TRBJ2-4; 7 nucleotides match TRBD1. Germline V CDR1 and CDR2: MGHDK, SYGVNS. V lost 3 bases, J lost 3 bases, and 8 bases stayed unmatched. This CDR3 has 16 amino acids. The DNA of the CDR3 is TGTGCCAGCAGTGAGGGCCAGGGGGATGGCAAAAACATTCAGTACTTC. Protein: CASSEGQGDGKNIQYF.

The chain links TRBV7-9 to TRBJ1-4, with D uncertain. This CDR3 has 14 residues. Germline values: CDR1 SEHNR, CDR2 FQNEAQ (reference sequence). Trimming stripped 1 base from V and 8 bases from J, with 11 bases between. The CDR3: CASSLGVEGEKLFF. CDR3 DNA: TGTGCCAGCAGCTTAGGTGTAGAAGGGGAAAAACTGTTTTTT.

This clone has only a few counts. The V call is TRBV12-2, the J call TRBJ2-1; the DNA was not compared with TRBD1, the D call given in the table. TRBV12-2 is a pseudogene segment. This CDR3 spans 16 amino acids. CDR3 region: CASRLNDDRENNEQFF. DNA for the CDR3: TGTGCAAGTCGCTTAAACGACGACAGGGAGAACAATGAGCAGTTCTTC.

V usage is TRBV19 and J usage is TRBJ2-5; 7 bases align to TRBD2. This CDR3 contains 16 residues. CDR1 and CDR2 from the germline V gene are LNHDA and SQIVND (reference sequence). V was clipped by 8 bases and J by 4 bases; unmatched bases: 16. The CDR3 sequence is CASSPRPAGMGETQYF. DNA for the CDR3: TGTGCCAGTTCACCTCGCCCAGCGGGAATGGGAGAGACCCAGTACTTC.

The chain combines TRBV6-1 with TRBJ2-7; D unclear. This CDR3 is 12 amino acids long. V dropped 2 bases and J dropped 6 bases, with 8 bases sitting between them. The germline CDR1 and CDR2 sequences are MNHNS and SASEGT. The CDR3 is CASSELDREQYV. The CDR3 DNA reads TGTGCCAGCAGTGAACTCGATCGCGAGCAGTACGTC.

V is TRBV2 and J is TRBJ2-1, with TRBD1 matching 8 bases. Germline V lookup: CDR1 SNHLY, CDR2 FYNNEI. V was clipped by 2 bases and J by 0 bases; unmatched bases: 12. The CDR3 has 19 residues. In DNA form, the CDR3 reads TGTGCCAGCAGTGAACCCGACAGGGGCACGATTAGCTCCTACAATGAGCAGTTCTTC. It translates to CASSEPDRGTISSYNEQFF.

This chain links TRBV27 with TRBJ1-5; D is unclear. The germline V gene encodes CDR1 MNHEY and CDR2 SMNVEV (reference sequence). This CDR3 has 12 residues. CDR3 nucleotide sequence: TGTGGCTCAAGGTCGGGCAATCAGCCCCAGCATTTT. Protein sequence: CGSRSGNQPQHF.

The rearrangement links TRBV6-1 to TRBJ2-2, with no clear D. This CDR3 is built from 11 residues. Germline V gives CDR1 MNHNS, CDR2 SASEGT. The V and J ends lost 4 bases and 8 bases respectively, with 5 bases between them. This chain's CDR3 is CASSAAGELFF. DNA of the CDR3: TGTGCCAGCAGTGCAGCTGGGGAGCTGTTTTTT.

The rearrangement links TRBV2 to TRBJ1-2; D possibly corresponds to TRBD1 (5 bases). The CDR3 extends over 13 amino acids. The germline gives CDR1 SNHLY, CDR2 FYNNEI. With 3 bases removed from V and 4 bases from J, the gap between germline ends came to 9 bases. This CDR3 reads CASSDPGLYGYTF. CDR3 sequence (DNA): TGTGCCAGCAGTGATCCGGGGCTCTATGGCTACACCTTC. The full variable domain, completed using reference TRBV2 and TRBJ1-2, is EPEVTQTPSHQVTQMGQEVILRCVPISNHLYFYWYRQILGQKVEFLVSFYNNEISEKSEIFDDQFSVERPDGSNFTLKIRSTKLEDSAMYFCASSDPGLYGYTFGSGTRLTVV.

The genes are TRBV7-9 and TRBJ2-1, with 10 bases that match TRBD1. Looked up from germline, CDR1 is SEHNR and CDR2 is FQNEAQ (reference sequence). This CDR3 spans 15 amino acids. With V trimmed by 4 bases and J by 9 bases, 9 bases remained unmatched. CDR3 sequence: CASSSGQGVMVEQFF. CDR3 sequence (DNA): TGTGCCAGCAGCTCAGGACAGGGGGTTATGGTTGAGCAGTTCTTC.

This clone showed up just a few times. The CDR3 nucleotides are TGTGCCAGCAGTACCCGGGACAGGGAAGCTTTCTTT. This encodes CASSTRDREAFF. This chain connects TRBV6-1 to TRBJ1-1; TRBD1 agrees at 8 bases. The CDR3 spans 12 residues. The germline CDR1 and CDR2 sequences are MNHNS and SASEGT. The ends lost 5 bases at V and 8 bases at J; junction bases unmatched: 4.

The V call is TRBV18, the J call TRBJ2-7; 8 bases are a match to TRBD1. After removal of 5 bases from V and 1 base from J, the junction contained 7 bases not matched to a gene. This CDR3 has 15 residues. The germline CDR1 and CDR2 sequences are KGHSH and LQKENI. CDR3 coding DNA: TGTGCCAGCTCAGAGAACAGGGGGTCATCCTACGAGCAGTACGTC. Its protein is CASSENRGSSYEQYV.

V gene TRBV10-2 combines with J gene TRBJ2-1, with 9 bases fitting TRBD1. In germline, CDR1 is WSHSY, CDR2 SAAADI. Losses at the gene ends were 8 bases for V and 4 bases for J; bases not matched to a gene: 6. The CDR3 sequence is 14 residues long. This CDR3 is CASSGTGIYNEQFF. CDR3 nucleotide sequence: TGCGCCAGCTCCGGGACAGGGATATACAATGAGCAGTTCTTC.

The chain carries TRBV7-2 and TRBJ1-4; D is unclear. The CDR3 sequence is 17 residues long. The germline V and J ends were trimmed by 1 base and 4 bases, with 16 bases remaining between them. Germline V gene lookup returns CDR1 SGHTA and CDR2 FQGNSA. The CDR3 coding sequence is TGTGCCAGCAGCTTAGTGTGGCAAACATCACGTAATGAAAAACTGTTTTTT. Translating it yields CASSLVWQTSRNEKLFF.

This rearrangement joins TRBV9 to TRBJ2-1; 8 bases agree with TRBD1. Germline CDR1 SGDLS, CDR2 YYNGEE. Trimming took 3 bases from V and 8 from J; bases not matched to a gene: 7. This CDR3 has 14 residues. The CDR3 spells CASSARQGWDEQFF. The CDR3 nucleotides are TGTGCCAGCAGCGCGAGACAGGGGTGGGATGAGCAGTTCTTC.

The V gene is TRBV5-4, the J gene TRBJ1-4; tentatively, D is TRBD1 (5 bases). The CDR3 is 16 amino acids. In germline, CDR1 is SGHNT, CDR2 YYREEE (reference sequence). Between the trimmed V and J ends, which lost 4 bases and 5 bases, there was a span of 18 bases. CDR3 region: CASSPSPGTLNEKLFF. For the CDR3, the DNA is TGTGCCAGCAGCCCGTCTCCCGGGACCCTCAATGAAAAACTGTTTTTT.

The chain carries TRBV24-1 and TRBJ2-1; no clear D gene. CDR1 and CDR2 from the germline V gene are KGHDR and SFDVKD. V was trimmed by 3 bases and J by 2 bases, leaving 13 bases between them. The CDR3 has 16 residues. CDR3 loop: CATSDGGFRPYNEQFF. In nucleotides, the CDR3 is TGTGCCACCAGTGATGGTGGGTTCCGACCCTACAATGAGCAGTTCTTC.

The chain carries TRBV18 and TRBJ1-6; no definite D call. CDR3 length: 12 amino acids. With 5 bases removed from V and 13 bases from J, the gap between germline ends came to 12 bases. Germline V gene sequence: CDR1 KGHSH, CDR2 LQKENI. For the CDR3, the DNA is TGTGCCAGCTCAGGCCAAACCTACCCCCTCCACTTT. Protein: CASSGQTYPLHF.